What follows are 29 T cell receptor beta chains derived from one specimen sequenced in a study of cytomegalovirus exposure and HLA in healthy donors. Sequenced by immunoSEQ multiplex PCR; TCRdb stores in-frame clones only, minus some. The sample has about 150,000 clones, 94% seen once; the top ten hold about 1.7%. Specimen: PBMCs. All receptors derive from a man between 18 and 29 years old in good health and CMV-seropositive.

J is TRBJ2-1 and V is TRBV28; 11 bases map to TRBD1. The V and J ends lost 10 bases and 3 bases, in that order; junction bases with no gene match: 8. The CDR3 is made up of 15 amino acids. Germline V gene data show CDR1 as MDHEN and CDR2 as SYDVKM. The CDR3 region has the DNA TGTGCCATCAGGACAGGGGGCCACCGCTACAATGAGCAGTTCTTC. It translates to CAIRTGGHRYNEQFF.

This clone was seen a single time. The chain recombines TRBV11-1 with TRBJ2-7; D is ambiguous. In germline, CDR1 is SGHAT, CDR2 FQDESV (reference sequence). V was trimmed by 2 bases and J by 3 bases, leaving 11 bases between them. The CDR3 spans 14 residues. The CDR3 region has the DNA TGTGCCAGCAGCTTATCAGGCAGCTTCTACGAGCAGTACTTC. It translates to CASSLSGSFYEQYF. The variable domain in full, completed from reference TRBV11-1 and TRBJ2-7, reads EAEVAQSPRYKITEKSQAVAFWCDPISGHATLYWYRQILGQGPELLVQFQDESVVDDSQLPKDRFSAERLKGVDSTLKIQPAELGDSAMYLCASSLSGSFYEQYFGPGTRLTVT.

The V and J genes are TRBV5-5 and TRBJ2-1, with 7 bases that match TRBD2. Trimming took 4 bases from V and 2 from J; bases not matched to a gene: 6. Germline V gene sequence: CDR1 SGHKS, CDR2 YYEKEE (reference sequence). The CDR3 is made up of 15 amino acids. CDR3: CASSREVVPYNEQFF. CDR3 sequence (DNA): TGTGCCAGCAGCCGGGAGGTAGTCCCCTACAATGAGCAGTTCTTC.

DNA of the CDR3: TGTGCCAGCAGCCGGGGGATCTATGAGCAGTTCTTC. Translated, it gives CASSRGIYEQFF. The chain is built from TRBV7-8 and TRBJ2-1; D perhaps matches TRBD2 (6 bases). Germline V lookup: CDR1 SGHVS, CDR2 FQNEAQ. With 5 bases removed from V and 8 bases from J, the gap between germline ends came to 10 bases. This CDR3 has 12 residues.

This chain uses TRBV6-6 with TRBJ1-4, with D possibly TRBD1 on 6 matching bases. Germline assignment: CDR1 MNHNY and CDR2 SVGAGI (reference sequence). The CDR3 loop spans 16 amino acids. The ends were cut back, 2 bases at V and 5 bases at J, with 15 bases in the middle. The CDR3 spells CASSYQRGGLNEKLFF. The CDR3 coding sequence is TGTGCCAGCAGTTACCAACGGGGGGGCCTAAATGAAAAACTGTTTTTT.

The chain links TRBV7-9 to TRBJ1-1; 7 bases are a match to TRBD1. This CDR3 is 15 amino acids long. The V and J ends lost 2 bases and 1 base, in that order; junction bases with no gene match: 4. Looked up from germline, CDR1 is SEHNR and CDR2 is FQNEAQ (reference sequence). CDR3 coding DNA: TGTGCCAGCAGCTTAAGACAGGGCGGGAACACTGAAGCTTTCTTT. It translates to CASSLRQGGNTEAFF.

The sample holds a few counts of this clone. J is TRBJ1-6 and V is TRBV15; perhaps TRBD1 as D (6 bases). CDR3 size: 16 residues. Looked up from germline, CDR1 is LNHNV and CDR2 is YYDKDF (reference sequence). Trimming took off 0 bases at V and 7 bases at J, with 13 bases between the two ends. The CDR3 DNA sequence: TGTGCCACCAGCAGAGACAGGGGATTTGGGAATTCACCCCTCCACTTT. Translated: CATSRDRGFGNSPLHF.

The chain is built from TRBV12-5 and TRBJ1-6; D gene unclear. Trimming pared 1 base from V and 7 bases from J, leaving 5 bases between. The length of the CDR3 is 13 residues. From germline, CDR1 is LGHNT and CDR2 FRNRAP. The CDR3 nucleotides are TGTGCTAGTGGTTTGGGAGTGAATTCACCCCTCCACTTT. It translates to CASGLGVNSPLHF.

The DNA of the CDR3 is TGTGCCAGCAGTCGCCCGGGGGACACGGGGGGGTACGAGCAGTACTTC. Translating gives CASSRPGDTGGYEQYF. The J gene is TRBJ2-7, the V gene TRBV6-7; 8 bases map to TRBD2. TRBV6-7 is identified as an open reading frame with a role that is uncertain. This CDR3 has 16 residues. The J segment lost 4 bases and the V segment lost 5 bases, leaving 13 bases of the junction unmatched.

The chain links TRBV9 to TRBJ1-2; 7 bases are shared with TRBD1. CDR3 size: 14 residues. The V gene's germline CDR1 is SGDLS and CDR2 YYNGEE. V gave up 0 bases and J gave up 4 bases; unmatched junction bases: 3. In DNA form, the CDR3 reads TGTGCCAGCAGCGTAGGCGACAGGGCCTATGGCTACACCTTC. This codes for CASSVGDRAYGYTF.

With regard to this clone: Other DNA sequences in the same sample also yield this CDR3. The chain joins TRBV9 to TRBJ2-1; D ambiguous. V was clipped by 4 bases and J by 7 bases, with 9 bases between them. The CDR3 contains 12 residues. Germline V gene sequence: CDR1 SGDLS, CDR2 YYNGEE. CDR3 sequence: CASSPGGNEQFF. CDR3 nucleotide sequence: TGTGCCAGCAGCCCGGGTGGGAATGAGCAGTTCTTC.

The chain couples TRBV5-6 to TRBJ2-7, with 10 bases matching TRBD2. V trimming: 1 base; J trimming: 7 bases; junction bases outside the gene matches: 11. Germline values: CDR1 SGHDT, CDR2 YYEEEE. This CDR3 spans 16 amino acids. Written as DNA, the CDR3 is TGTGCCAGCAGCTTGAGCGCTAGCGGGAGATACAGGGAGCAGTACTTC. Translating gives CASSLSASGRYREQYF.

The chain employs TRBV7-6 and TRBJ2-1; D not resolved. The V end lost 1 base, the J end lost 3 bases, and 4 bases lay between the germline ends. The CDR3 consists of 13 residues. Germline CDR1 and CDR2: SGHVS and FNYEAQ. This CDR3 is CASSLDNYNEQFF. CDR3 bases: TGTGCCAGCAGCTTAGACAACTACAATGAGCAGTTCTTC.

The V call is TRBV28, the J call TRBJ2-2; TRBD1 might be the D (6 bases). The germline V gene has CDR1 MDHEN and CDR2 SYDVKM. The CDR3 is 14 residues long. V shed 2 bases and J shed 4 bases, with 8 bases lying between them. This chain's CDR3 is CASSLPRGTGELFF. As DNA, the CDR3 is TGTGCCAGCAGTTTACCCAGGGGCACCGGGGAGCTGTTTTTT. The variable domain in full, with the rest retrieved from reference TRBV28 and TRBJ2-2, is DVKVTQSSRYLVKRTGEKVFLECVQDMDHENMFWYRQDPGLGLRLIYFSYDVKMKEKGDIPEGYSVSREKKERFSLILESASTNQTSMYLCASSLPRGTGELFFGEGSRLTVL.

This clone was picked up one time. J is TRBJ2-7 and V is TRBV9; D is undetermined. Germline values: CDR1 SGDLS, CDR2 YYNGEE. With 0 bases removed from V and 7 bases from J, the gap between germline ends came to 17 bases. The CDR3 covers 15 residues. The CDR3, as DNA: TGTGCCAGCAGCGTAGGTATCCAGGCTCTTGGGGAGCAGTACTTC. This translates into CASSVGIQALGEQYF.

This rearrangement joins TRBV14 to TRBJ2-7; 9 nucleotides line up with TRBD1. The V and J ends lost 1 base and 2 bases, in that order; junction bases with no gene match: 6. CDR3 length: 16 residues. Germline-derived CDR1 and CDR2 are SGHDN and FVKESK. The CDR3 region has the DNA TGTGCCAGCAGCCAAGCGGGACAGGGTCCCACCTACGAGCAGTACTTC. Residues: CASSQAGQGPTYEQYF.

This chain joins TRBV4-2 and TRBJ2-1; D ambiguous. V was trimmed by 4 bases and J by 0 bases, leaving 19 bases between them. The CDR3 consists of 18 residues. Germline V gene sequence: CDR1 LGHNA, CDR2 YNFKEQ. CDR3 sequence reads: CASSLNSAEMSSYNEQFF. CDR3 DNA: TGTGCCAGCAGCCTTAATTCGGCGGAGATGAGCTCCTACAATGAGCAGTTCTTC.

The chain carries TRBV10-3 and TRBJ2-2, with TRBD1 as a possible D gene (6 bases). V dropped 11 bases and J dropped 5 bases, with 24 bases sitting between them. CDR1 and CDR2 (germline): ENHRY, SYGVKD. The CDR3 totals 16 residues. The CDR3 loop reads CAVPRRAGASTGELFF. The CDR3 DNA is TGTGCCGTCCCCCGCCGGGCAGGGGCATCTACCGGGGAGCTGTTTTTT.

In its sample, this clone was seen once. The chain uses TRBV6-1 and TRBJ2-7; 7 bases are shared with TRBD1. This CDR3 is built from 15 residues. The junction had 7 bases not matched to a gene; V was cut back by 2 bases and J by 3 bases. Germline assignment: CDR1 MNHNS and CDR2 SASEGT. CDR3 nucleotides: TGTGCCAGCAGTGAAATAGACAGGGTCGGCTACGAGCAGTACTTC. It translates to CASSEIDRVGYEQYF.

The chain recombines TRBV28 with TRBJ2-1; the D gene is possibly TRBD1 (5 bases). CDR1 and CDR2 (germline): MDHEN, SYDVKM. Trimming removed 3 bases from V and 6 bases from J, with 9 bases in between. The CDR3 spans 13 residues. This CDR3 reads CASSLGQSNEQFF. CDR3 bases: TGTGCCAGCAGTTTGGGGCAGAGCAATGAGCAGTTCTTC.

The gene calls are TRBV4-2 and TRBJ2-3, with a possible D match to TRBD1 (5 bases). CDR1 LGHNA and CDR2 YNFKEQ come from the germline V gene. CDR3 length: 15 residues. Trimming pared 0 bases from V and 10 bases from J, leaving 17 bases between. DNA of the CDR3: TGTGCCAGCAGCCAAGAAGGGGCCCGCCCGATGGCGCAGTATTTT. Translated: CASSQEGARPMAQYF.

The V gene is TRBV28, the J gene TRBJ1-5, with a tentative D call TRBD1 (6 bases). The CDR3 contains 15 residues. Trimming left V 6 bases short and J 6 bases short, with 18 bases between. CDR1 and CDR2 from the germline V gene are MDHEN and SYDVKM. CDR3 in DNA: TGTGCCAGCAGAATATGGGGCCGAGGGGGTCAGCCCCAGCATTTT. This sequence encodes CASRIWGRGGQPQHF.

This chain connects TRBV2 to TRBJ2-3; D possibly corresponds to TRBD1 (6 bases). Germline-derived CDR1 and CDR2 are SNHLY and FYNNEI. This CDR3 contains 14 residues. The germline V and J ends were trimmed by 8 bases and 3 bases, with 15 bases remaining between them. The CDR3 DNA reads as TGTGCCAGCGGATTCCAGGGGACAACAGATACGCAGTATTTT. It is translated as CASGFQGTTDTQYF.

The chain carries TRBV5-6 and TRBJ2-7; D might be TRBD2 (5 bases). Trimming stripped 4 bases from V and 4 bases from J, with 18 bases between. The CDR3 runs to 15 residues. Germline V lookup: CDR1 SGHDT, CDR2 YYEEEE. CDR3 nucleotides: TGTGCCAGCAGCCGCCTAGCTCAACTAACTTACGAGCAGTACTTC. Its translation: CASSRLAQLTYEQYF.

This chain links TRBV27 with TRBJ2-7; 10 bases map to TRBD2. V shed 2 bases, J shed 1 base, and the junction held 5 bases outside the gene matches. CDR1 is MNHEY and CDR2 is SMNVEV in the germline V gene (reference sequence). The CDR3 covers 16 residues. The DNA for the CDR3 is TGTGCCAGCAGTTTAATCGGGACTAGCGCGTCCTACGAGCAGTACTTC. This encodes CASSLIGTSASYEQYF.

This chain connects TRBV19 to TRBJ1-1; D uncertain. There are 13 residues in the CDR3. Germline V gene data show CDR1 as LNHDA and CDR2 as SQIVND (reference sequence). V gave up 3 bases and J gave up 0 bases, with 5 bases separating them. Here the CDR3 reads CASSIQLNTEAFF. Written as DNA, the CDR3 is TGTGCCAGTAGTATTCAATTGAACACTGAAGCTTTCTTT.

This clone showed up just once. The chain links TRBV2 to TRBJ2-7; TRBD1 aligns across 7 bases. CDR3 length equals 15 residues. The germline V gene has CDR1 SNHLY and CDR2 FYNNEI. The V gene end was trimmed by 1 base and the J gene end by 2 bases; junction bases not matched to a gene: 5. This CDR3 is CASSEEGQGAYEQYF. The CDR3 bases are TGTGCCAGCAGTGAAGAGGGTCAGGGGGCCTACGAGCAGTACTTC.

This chain connects TRBV27 to TRBJ2-7; D may be TRBD1 (5 bases). Germline CDR1 MNHEY, CDR2 SMNVEV (reference sequence). The V and J ends lost 3 bases and 5 bases respectively, with 11 bases between them. The CDR3 is 13 residues long. This CDR3 is CASSLVRGHEQYF. The CDR3 coding sequence is TGTGCCAGCAGTTTGGTAAGGGGCCACGAGCAGTACTTC.

The chain couples TRBV19 to TRBJ2-3; D is perhaps TRBD2 (5 bases). This CDR3 comprises 15 residues. V shed 3 bases and J shed 0 bases, with 10 bases lying between them. Germline assignment: CDR1 LNHDA and CDR2 SQIVND (reference sequence). Written as DNA, the CDR3 is TGTGCCAGTAGTATCAGACGGACTAGCACAGATACGCAGTATTTT. This codes for CASSIRRTSTDTQYF.